The 25 T cell receptor beta chains in this list originate from one sample, sequenced in a study of T-cell reconstitution after alpha-beta-depleted transplantation in children. Preparation of the TCRbeta library was carried out with unique molecular identifiers. TCRdb fed the PCR reads into MiXCR, producing one record per CDR3 protein. The sample lists over 550,000 distinct CDR3 sequences, 10% to 13% occurring once. Sequencing used PBMCs from the stem cell graft donor, obtained from the stem cell graft. The receptors derive from a human donor who donated a stem cell graft to a child with acute myeloid leukemia.

Remarks on this clonotype: Compared with germline, one end of the junction differs, possibly owing to a read error. The J gene is TRBJ1-1, the V gene TRBV12-3 or TRBV12-4; 8 nucleotides line up with TRBD1. The CDR3 covers 15 residues. CDR3 DNA: TGTGCCAGCAGTTTAATCGGACAGGGAGTTTCTGAGGCTTTCTTT. Residues: CASSLIGQGVSEAFF.

The chain recombines TRBV4-2 with TRBJ2-7; D uncertain. The V end was cut by 4 bases, the J end by 6 bases, with 13 bases between. From germline, CDR1 is LGHNA and CDR2 YNFKEQ. The CDR3 has 13 residues. The CDR3 DNA sequence: TGTGCCAGCAGCCCCCCCGGCCCCGGCGAGCAGTACTTC. This sequence encodes CASSPPGPGEQYF.

This clonotype was found many times. The V and J genes are TRBV12-3 or TRBV12-4 and TRBJ2-3; tentatively, D is TRBD2 (6 bases). Trimming shortened V by 5 bases and J by 2 bases, and 11 bases separated the two germline ends. CDR3 length: 14 residues. The DNA of the CDR3 is TGTGCCAGCAGTCCTCGGGAGCCCACAGATACGCAGTATTTT. Translated, it gives CASSPREPTDTQYF.

This clonotype occurred a few times. The chain has TRBV4-3 and TRBJ1-1, with D unclear. V gave up 2 bases and J gave up 11 bases, with 9 bases separating them. The length of the CDR3 is 11 residues. CDR1 is LGHNA, CDR2 YSLEER, per germline. The DNA for the CDR3 is TGCGCCAGCAGCCAAAACTCGGACGCTTTCTTT. Its translation is CASSQNSDAFF.

The genes are TRBV10-3 and TRBJ2-7, with a weak D call TRBD1 (6 bases). CDR1 and CDR2 (germline): ENHRY, SYGVKD. V was cut by 6 bases and J by 2 bases, with 14 bases left in between. CDR3 length equals 14 residues. DNA of the CDR3: TGTGCCATCAGGTATGGGACACTTCCCTACGAGCAGTACTTC. This codes for CAIRYGTLPYEQYF.

The sample holds a few counts of this clonotype. The rearrangement links TRBV7-2 to TRBJ2-7; tentative D call: TRBD2 (5 bases). V dropped 7 bases and J dropped 0 bases, with 13 bases sitting between them. Germline-derived CDR1 and CDR2 are SGHTA and FQGNSA. The CDR3 is 14 amino acids. The CDR3 DNA reads TGTGCCAGCACCCCGCAGCGGAACTCCTACGAGCAGTACTTC. This codes for CASTPQRNSYEQYF.

The V call is TRBV30, the J call TRBJ1-1; D not resolved. Germline CDR1 reads GTSNPN; CDR2 reads SVGIG (reference sequence). The V end was cut by 4 bases, the J end by 7 bases, with 10 bases between. This CDR3 comprises 11 residues. The CDR3 nucleotides read TGTGCCTGGACCTCTGGCAGTGAAGCTTTCTTT. It is translated as CAWTSGSEAFF. Full variable domain (rest looked up from reference TRBV30 and TRBJ1-1): SQTIHQWPATLVQPVGSPLSLECTVEGTSNPNLYWYRQAAGRGLQLLFYSVGIGQISSEVPQNLSASRPQDRQFILSSKKLLLSDSGFYLCAWTSGSEAFFGQGTRLTVV.

The sample holds many counts of this clonotype. The rearrangement joins TRBV27 to TRBJ2-3; possible D gene TRBD2, 5 bases. Trimming pared 5 bases from V and 3 bases from J, leaving 18 bases between. There are 16 residues in the CDR3. The germline gives CDR1 MNHEY, CDR2 SMNVEV (reference sequence). This CDR3 is CASSPEGPGVTDTQYF. CDR3 bases: TGTGCCAGCAGTCCCGAGGGCCCCGGGGTGACAGATACGCAGTATTTT.

The chain has TRBV28 and TRBJ1-4; no firm D call. Trimming took off 8 bases at V and 8 bases at J, with 18 bases between the two ends. The CDR3 extends over 14 amino acids. From germline, CDR1 is MDHEN and CDR2 SYDVKM. CDR3 loop: CASRSLATREKLFF. The CDR3 DNA sequence: TGTGCCAGCCGATCATTAGCTACAAGGGAAAAACTGTTTTTT. Variable domain in full (rest from reference TRBV28 and TRBJ1-4): DVKVTQSSRYLVKRTGEKVFLECVQDMDHENMFWYRQDPGLGLRLIYFSYDVKMKEKGDIPEGYSVSREKKERFSLILESASTNQTSMYLCASRSLATREKLFFGSGTQLSVL.

In its sample, this clonotype was seen a few times. The V call is TRBV20-1, the J call TRBJ2-3; 11 positions match TRBD1. Germline V lookup: CDR1 DFQATT, CDR2 SNEGSKA (reference sequence). J gave up 1 base and V 1 base, and 13 bases lay outside the gene matches. This CDR3 is 19 amino acids long. CDR3 sequence reads: CSARADRGLREGRTDTQYF. CDR3 bases: TGCAGTGCTAGAGCGGACAGGGGGCTGCGGGAGGGCCGCACAGATACGCAGTATTTT.

This clonotype was found a few times. The rearrangement joins TRBV7-9 to TRBJ2-5; either TRBD1 or TRBD2 may fit D (6 bases each). The CDR3 is 15 amino acids. Per the germline V gene, CDR1 is SEHNR and CDR2 is FQNEAQ (reference sequence). With 6 bases removed from V and 5 bases from J, the gap between germline ends came to 19 bases. The CDR3 here is CASSFWGAAPETQYF. CDR3 sequence (DNA): TGTGCCAGCAGTTTTTGGGGGGCAGCACCGGAGACCCAGTACTTC.

This clonotype turned up a few times. This chain links TRBV30 with TRBJ2-1; TRBD1 might be the D (5 bases). With 2 bases removed from V and 1 base from J, the gap between germline ends came to 15 bases. In germline, CDR1 is GTSNPN, CDR2 SVGIG (reference sequence). The CDR3 runs 16 residues. The CDR3 loop is CAWSFDSQLSYNEQFF. The CDR3 region has the DNA TGTGCCTGGAGTTTCGACAGTCAACTATCCTACAATGAGCAGTTCTTC. Looking up the rest from reference TRBV30 and TRBJ2-1 gives the full variable domain: SQTIHQWPATLVQPVGSPLSLECTVEGTSNPNLYWYRQAAGRGLQLLFYSVGIGQISSEVPQNLSASRPQDRQFILSSKKLLLSDSGFYLCAWSFDSQLSYNEQFFGPGTRLTVL.

V usage is TRBV3-1 and J usage is TRBJ2-5, with D perhaps matching TRBD2 (5 bases). Germline CDR1 LGHDT, CDR2 YNNKEL (reference sequence). Between the trimmed V and J ends, which lost 4 bases and 1 base, there was a span of 13 bases. The CDR3 has 15 amino acids. The CDR3 loop is CASSRTGPIQETQYF. The CDR3 DNA reads TGTGCCAGCAGCCGGACTGGCCCCATCCAAGAGACCCAGTACTTC.

This clonotype appeared a few times. The chain is built from TRBV27 and TRBJ1-1, with D hard to call. The V end lost 6 bases, the J end lost 1 base, and 12 bases lay between the germline ends. This CDR3 has 14 residues. Germline CDR1 is MNHEY and CDR2 is SMNVEV (reference sequence). The CDR3 loop is CASSFETGNTEAFF. CDR3 in DNA: TGTGCCAGCAGCTTCGAGACGGGGAACACTGAAGCTTTCTTT.

This clonotype turned up a few times. The chain has TRBV10-3 and TRBJ2-1; 8 bases are a match to TRBD2. Trimming cost V 7 bases and J 5 bases; bases outside gene matches: 10. Germline CDR1 is ENHRY and CDR2 is SYGVKD. The CDR3 sequence is 15 residues long. The CDR3 region is CAIKPGGDWDNEQFF. The CDR3 nucleotides read TGTGCCATCAAGCCCGGGGGGGATTGGGACAATGAGCAGTTCTTC.

This clonotype appeared many times. This chain joins TRBV7-9 and TRBJ2-3, with D possibly TRBD2 on 5 matching bases. Trimming took 1 base from V and 6 from J, leaving 8 bases between them. Germline CDR1 is SEHNR and CDR2 is FQNEAQ (reference sequence). CDR3 size: 13 residues. The CDR3: CASSLVSGDTQYF. The DNA for the CDR3 is TGTGCCAGCAGCTTAGTTTCGGGGGATACGCAGTATTTT. Using reference TRBV7-9 and TRBJ2-3 for the parts outside the CDR3, the full variable domain is DTGVSQNPRHKITKRGQNVTFRCDPISEHNRLYWYRQTLGQGPEFLTYFQNEAQLEKSRLLSDRFSAERPKGSFSTLEIQRTEQGDSAMYLCASSLVSGDTQYFGPGTRLTVL.

The CDR3 bases are TGTGCCAGCAGCTTATCTCCGAACACCGGGGAGCTGTTTTTT. Translation: CASSLSPNTGELFF. The J gene is TRBJ2-2, the V gene TRBV7-9; D is unresolved. This CDR3 has 14 amino acids. The V gene's germline CDR1 is SEHNR and CDR2 FQNEAQ (reference sequence). V shed 2 bases and J shed 0 bases, with 4 bases lying between them. Variable domain in full (rest from reference TRBV7-9 and TRBJ2-2): DTGVSQNPRHKITKRGQNVTFRCDPISEHNRLYWYRQTLGQGPEFLTYFQNEAQLEKSRLLSDRFSAERPKGSFSTLEIQRTEQGDSAMYLCASSLSPNTGELFFGEGSRLTVL.

This chain connects TRBV7-9 to TRBJ2-1, with 11 bases identical to TRBD2. The ends lost 5 bases at V and 9 bases at J; junction bases unmatched: 12. CDR3 length: 16 amino acids. Per germline, CDR1 SEHNR and CDR2 FQNEAQ (reference sequence). As DNA, the CDR3 is TGTGCCAGCAGCCCACCGACTAGCGGGGAGAGTGTTGAGCAGTTCTTC. It encodes CASSPPTSGESVEQFF.

The chain recombines TRBV20-1 with TRBJ2-5, with 9 bases fitting TRBD2. V trimming: 6 bases; J trimming: 3 bases; junction bases outside the gene matches: 5. This CDR3 region has 13 residues. Germline lookup yields CDR1 DFQATT and CDR2 SNEGSKA (reference sequence). The DNA of the CDR3 is TGCAGTGCCATGACTAGCGGAGAAGAGACCCAGTACTTC. It specifies CSAMTSGEETQYF.

The table lists this clonotype with a few counts. The V call is TRBV12-3 or TRBV12-4, the J call TRBJ2-1; D not certain. V lost 5 bases to trimming and J lost 0 bases, with 11 bases between them. The CDR3 extends over 15 amino acids. The CDR3 loop reads CASSPPVVSYNEQFF. For the CDR3, the DNA is TGTGCCAGCAGTCCCCCGGTTGTCTCCTACAATGAGCAGTTCTTC.

The chain links TRBV6-5 to TRBJ2-2; maybe TRBD2 (5 bases). There are 11 residues in the CDR3. CDR1 MNHEY and CDR2 SVGAGI come from the germline V gene. The ends were cut back, 5 bases at V and 9 bases at J, with 7 bases in the middle. The CDR3 DNA is TGTGCCAGCAGTGGAGGAAGGGAGCTGTTTTTT. Protein sequence: CASSGGRELFF.

In this sample, this clonotype turned up a few times. This chain uses TRBV18 with TRBJ2-5, with 8 bases identical to TRBD1. This CDR3 has 19 amino acids. Germline V gene sequence: CDR1 KGHSH, CDR2 LQKENI. The J segment lost 1 base and the V segment lost 3 bases, leaving 16 bases of the junction unmatched. For the CDR3, the DNA is TGTGCCAGCTCACCGATAATTATTAGGACAGGGATGTTCCAAGAGACCCAGTACTTC. Amino acids: CASSPIIIRTGMFQETQYF.

This clonotype was seen at least ten times. The rearrangement links TRBV6-1 to TRBJ1-5; D is unresolved. Looked up from germline, CDR1 is MNHNS and CDR2 is SASEGT. The CDR3 contains 16 residues. V gave up 2 bases and J gave up 5 bases, with 16 bases separating them. In DNA form, the CDR3 reads TGTGCCAGCAGTGAATCGGGCGGGGAGAGGTATCAGCCCCAGCATTTT. This translates into CASSESGGERYQPQHF.

This clonotype appeared a few times. The chain links TRBV4-2 to TRBJ1-2; 10 bases map to TRBD1. V was clipped by 3 bases and J by 4 bases; unmatched bases: 11. Germline V gene sequence: CDR1 LGHNA, CDR2 YNFKEQ. The CDR3 sequence is 17 residues long. CDR3 residues: CASSQGGTGVPFYGYTF. The CDR3 DNA reads TGTGCCAGCAGCCAGGGCGGGACAGGGGTTCCCTTCTATGGCTACACCTTC.

This clonotype was seen many times. The V gene is TRBV24-1, the J gene TRBJ2-1; no firm D call. This CDR3 is built from 12 residues. V lost 6 bases and J lost 8, with 10 bases in between. CDR1 and CDR2 from the germline V gene are KGHDR and SFDVKD. CDR3 protein: CATSSSLYEQFF. The CDR3 coding sequence is TGTGCCACCAGTTCTTCTCTATATGAGCAGTTCTTC.